Below are 14 T cell receptor beta chains sequenced from a single sample in a study of post-analysis software for immune sequencing data (dated by TCRdb to the mid-2010s). General conclusions and limits of the study: Significantly higher frequencies in patients than in controls were found for roughly 5 TRBV segments, including TRBV5-6, TRBV5-1 and TRBV20-1.

The receptor library was made with PCR. TCRdb shows the sequencer as Illumina HiSeq 2500. To reduce PCR and sequencing biases, unique molecular identifiers were incorporated into the TCR beta cDNA libraries. TCRdb reprocessing: public reads trimmed at Q25 with fastp, clones called with MiXCR, in-frame beta chains kept. Each entry is one CDR3 protein sequence, shown with its most common DNA and genes. This sample is represented by 350,000 to 500,000 distinct CDR3 sequences; about 39% of them were singletons. Together, the top ten hold about 7.6% of the sample. Antigens of these TCRs are unknown. Sequencing input: blood. Every receptor here comes from a girl aged 2-10 years with multiple sclerosis.

This clonotype was observed a few times. The junction departs from the called germline gene at one end, perhaps through a read error. The gene calls are TRBV7-7 and TRBJ2-2; the match to TRBD2 covers 10 bases. Germline lookup yields CDR1 SSHAT and CDR2 FNYEAQ (reference sequence). This CDR3 is built from 17 residues. The DNA of the CDR3 is TGTGCTAGCAACCCAGGAGCGGGAGGGATAAACACCGGGGAGCTGTTTTTT. Encoded protein: CASNPGAGGINTGELFF.

The V and J genes are TRBV5-6 and TRBJ2-3, with D perhaps being TRBD1 or TRBD2 (5 bases each). Trimming cost V 3 bases and J 8 bases, with 25 bases left between them. The CDR3 is 17 residues long. Germline CDR1 and CDR2: SGHDT and YYEEEE. DNA of the CDR3: TGTGCCAGCAGCTGGGGGATCCCGGCAGGGCGCCGGATTACGCAGTATTTT. Translated: CASSWGIPAGRRITQYF.

The chain combines TRBV11-2 with TRBJ2-1; D gene uncertain. Germline V CDR1 and CDR2: SGHAT, FQNNGV. This CDR3 has 14 residues. The V and J ends lost 3 bases and 3 bases respectively, with 9 bases between them. The CDR3 loop reads CASSLGHDYNEQFF. CDR3 nucleotides: TGTGCCAGCAGCTTGGGTCACGACTACAATGAGCAGTTCTTC.

The J gene is TRBJ2-5, the V gene TRBV7-3, with D perhaps matching TRBD1 (5 bases). CDR1 is SGHTA, CDR2 FQGTGA, per germline. Trimming pared 1 base from V and 3 bases from J, leaving 12 bases between. This CDR3 is built from 15 residues. CDR3 nucleotides: TGTGCCAGCAGCTTAAGGTCGGACACGGAAGAGACCCAGTACTTC. Translating gives CASSLRSDTEETQYF.

The V gene is TRBV13, the J gene TRBJ2-1; D possibly corresponds to TRBD2 (5 bases). CDR1 and CDR2 from the germline V gene are PRHDT and FYEKMQ (reference sequence). Trimming removed 5 bases at V and 6 bases at J, with 20 bases between. The CDR3 length is 16 residues. The CDR3 DNA follows: TGTGCCAGCAGCAAAAATCGGGGTGAGGTATTCAATGAGCAGTTCTTC. Its protein product is CASSKNRGEVFNEQFF.

The CDR3 sequence is CATSTRGGTLDGYTF. CDR3 nucleotide sequence: TGTGCCACCAGCACCCGAGGGGGGACTTTGGATGGCTACACCTTC. J is TRBJ1-2 and V is TRBV15, with a weak D call TRBD1 (6 bases). Germline V gives CDR1 LNHNV, CDR2 YYDKDF (reference sequence). The V end lost 4 bases, the J end lost 6 bases, and 18 bases lay between the germline ends. CDR3 size: 15 residues.

This CDR3 reads CASSLVSGRSNQPQHF. The DNA for the CDR3 is TGTGCCAGCAGCTTAGTATCAGGGCGGTCCAATCAGCCCCAGCATTTT. The chain links TRBV7-2 to TRBJ1-5; weak D call: TRBD1 (5 bases). CDR3 length: 16 amino acids. Germline V gives CDR1 SGHTA, CDR2 FQGNSA. The V end was cut by 1 base, the J end by 3 bases, with 13 bases between.

The rearrangement joins TRBV9 to TRBJ2-3; 7 nucleotides match TRBD2. J lost 0 bases, V lost 0 bases, and 4 bases had no gene match. Germline V gene lookup returns CDR1 SGDLS and CDR2 YYNGEE. CDR3 size: 16 residues. The CDR3 DNA reads TGTGCCAGCAGCGTAGGGGCTAGCGGTAGCACAGATACGCAGTATTTT. Translating it yields CASSVGASGSTDTQYF.

V is TRBV20-1 and J is TRBJ1-2; 11 bases fit TRBD1. CDR1 is DFQATT and CDR2 is SNEGSKA in the germline V gene (reference sequence). The CDR3 runs to 13 residues. Trimming took 6 bases from V and 7 from J; bases not matched to a gene: 7. The CDR3 region has the DNA TGCAGTGCGTGGGACAGGGGGACAGGTGGCTACACCTTC. This sequence encodes CSAWDRGTGGYTF.

This clonotype was observed a handful of times. The chain recombines TRBV20-1 with TRBJ2-5, with 8 bases aligning to TRBD1. The J call is uncertain, as TRBJ2-7 better fits the DNA end. CDR3 length: 14 residues. Per the germline V gene, CDR1 is DFQATT and CDR2 is SNEGSKA (reference sequence). CDR3 nucleotides: TGCAGTGCTCCCCTGACAGGGGCGTTGCTCGAGCAGTACTTC. It yields the protein CSAPLTGALLEQYF.

The chain couples TRBV20-1 to TRBJ1-1, with TRBD1 identical over 7 bases. This CDR3 region has 14 residues. Germline V gene data show CDR1 as DFQATT and CDR2 as SNEGSKA (reference sequence). V gave up 6 bases and J gave up 0 bases; unmatched junction bases: 7. This CDR3 is CSALGQLLNTEAFF. The DNA of the CDR3 is TGCAGTGCCCTGGGACAGCTACTGAACACTGAAGCTTTCTTT.

This chain connects TRBV9 to TRBJ2-5; D is tentatively TRBD1 or TRBD2 (5 bases each). Germline CDR1 reads SGDLS; CDR2 reads YYNGEE. The length of the CDR3 is 16 residues. V lost 1 base, J lost 5 bases, and 18 bases lay in between. The CDR3 region is CASSVRDGTISETQYF. The CDR3, as DNA: TGTGCCAGCAGCGTAAGGGATGGGACGATTAGTGAGACCCAGTACTTC.

This sequence joins TRBV5-1 and TRBJ2-5, with 9 bases aligning to TRBD1. The J call may be incorrect, as the DNA end agrees better with TRBJ2-7. The V gene's germline CDR1 is SGHRS and CDR2 YFSETQ. The CDR3 extends over 15 amino acids. The CDR3 DNA reads as TGCGCCAGCAGCTTCGGGACAGGGTATTCTGCCGAGCAGTACTTC. Translation gives CASSFGTGYSAEQYF.

The sample holds a few counts of this clonotype. This rearrangement joins TRBV10-3 to TRBJ2-7; D call uncertain. Deletions cut 3 bases from V and 2 bases from J, with 8 bases between. This CDR3 spans 13 amino acids. Per the germline V gene, CDR1 is ENHRY and CDR2 is SYGVKD. The CDR3 reads CAISDSRTYEQYF. The CDR3 DNA is TGTGCCATCAGTGATAGCCGTACCTACGAGCAGTACTTC.